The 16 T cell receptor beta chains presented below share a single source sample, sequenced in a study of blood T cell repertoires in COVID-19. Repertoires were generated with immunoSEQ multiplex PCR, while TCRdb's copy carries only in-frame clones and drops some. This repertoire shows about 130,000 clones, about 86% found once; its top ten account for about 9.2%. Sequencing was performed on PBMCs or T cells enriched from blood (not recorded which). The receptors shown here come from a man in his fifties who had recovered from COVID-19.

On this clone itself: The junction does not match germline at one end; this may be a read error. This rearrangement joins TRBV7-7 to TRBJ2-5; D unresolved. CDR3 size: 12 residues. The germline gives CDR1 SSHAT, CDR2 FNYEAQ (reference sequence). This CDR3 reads CASSPDLETQYF. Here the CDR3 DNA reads TGTGCTAGCAGCCCAGATCTGGAGACCCAGTACTTC. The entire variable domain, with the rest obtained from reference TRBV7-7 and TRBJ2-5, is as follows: GAGVSQSPRYKVTKRGQDVTLRCDPISSHATLYWYQQALGQGPEFLTYFNYEAQPDKSGLPSDRFSAERPEGSISTLTIQRTEQRDSAMYRCASSPDLETQYFGPGTRLLVL.

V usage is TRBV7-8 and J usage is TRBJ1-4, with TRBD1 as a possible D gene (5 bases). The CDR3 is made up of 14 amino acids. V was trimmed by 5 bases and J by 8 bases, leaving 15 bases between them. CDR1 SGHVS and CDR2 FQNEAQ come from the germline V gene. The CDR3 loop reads CASSTTAREEKLFF. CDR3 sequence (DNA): TGTGCCAGCAGCACGACAGCTCGCGAGGAAAAACTGTTTTTT.

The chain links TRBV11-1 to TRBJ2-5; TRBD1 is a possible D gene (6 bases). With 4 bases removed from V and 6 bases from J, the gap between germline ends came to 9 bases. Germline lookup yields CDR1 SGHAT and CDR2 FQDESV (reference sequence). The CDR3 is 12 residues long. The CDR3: CASSSDRQTQYF. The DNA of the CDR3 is TGTGCCAGCAGCTCGGACAGACAGACCCAGTACTTC. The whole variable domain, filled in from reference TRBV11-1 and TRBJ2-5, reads EAEVAQSPRYKITEKSQAVAFWCDPISGHATLYWYRQILGQGPELLVQFQDESVVDDSQLPKDRFSAERLKGVDSTLKIQPAELGDSAMYLCASSSDRQTQYFGPGTRLLVL.

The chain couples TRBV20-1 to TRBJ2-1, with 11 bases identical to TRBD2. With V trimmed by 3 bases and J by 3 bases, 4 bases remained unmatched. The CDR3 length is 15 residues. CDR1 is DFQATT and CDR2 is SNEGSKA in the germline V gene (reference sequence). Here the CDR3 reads CSASWLAGGYNEQFF. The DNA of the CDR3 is TGCAGTGCTAGTTGGCTAGCGGGGGGCTACAATGAGCAGTTCTTC.

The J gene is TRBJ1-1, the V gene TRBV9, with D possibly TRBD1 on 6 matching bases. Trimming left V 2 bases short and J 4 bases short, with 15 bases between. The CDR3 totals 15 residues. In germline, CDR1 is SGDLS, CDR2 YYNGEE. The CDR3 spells CASSVPGAGATEAFF. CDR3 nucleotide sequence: TGTGCCAGCAGCGTCCCCGGGGCAGGGGCCACTGAAGCTTTCTTT.

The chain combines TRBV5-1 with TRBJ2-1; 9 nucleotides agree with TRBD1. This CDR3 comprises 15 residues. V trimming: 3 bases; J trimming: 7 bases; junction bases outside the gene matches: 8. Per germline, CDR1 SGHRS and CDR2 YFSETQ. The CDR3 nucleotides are TGCGCCAGCAGCTCATCCGGGACAGGGATGAATGAGCAGTTCTTC. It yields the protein CASSSSGTGMNEQFF.

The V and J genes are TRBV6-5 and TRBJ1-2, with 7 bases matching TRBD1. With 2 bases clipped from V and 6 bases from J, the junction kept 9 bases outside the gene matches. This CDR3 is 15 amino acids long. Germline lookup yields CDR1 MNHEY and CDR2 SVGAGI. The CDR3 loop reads CASSYGGTEGNGYTF. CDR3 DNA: TGTGCCAGCAGTTACGGCGGGACAGAGGGTAATGGCTACACCTTC.

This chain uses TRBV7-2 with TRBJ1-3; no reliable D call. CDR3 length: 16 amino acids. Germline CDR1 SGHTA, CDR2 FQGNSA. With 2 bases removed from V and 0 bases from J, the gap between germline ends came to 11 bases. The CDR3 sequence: CASSLSQHVSGNTIYF. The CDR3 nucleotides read TGTGCCAGCAGCTTAAGTCAACATGTCTCTGGAAACACCATATATTTT.

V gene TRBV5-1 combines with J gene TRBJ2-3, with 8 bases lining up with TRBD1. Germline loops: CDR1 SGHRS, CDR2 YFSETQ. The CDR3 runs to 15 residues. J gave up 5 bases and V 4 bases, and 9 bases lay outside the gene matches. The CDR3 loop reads CASSPTGVEGDTQYF. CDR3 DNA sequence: TGCGCCAGCAGCCCGACAGGGGTGGAAGGAGATACGCAGTATTTT.

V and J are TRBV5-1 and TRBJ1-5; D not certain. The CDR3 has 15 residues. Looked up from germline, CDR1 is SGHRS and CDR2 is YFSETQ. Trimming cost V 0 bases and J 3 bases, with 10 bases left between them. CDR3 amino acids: CASSLGGSTNQPQHF. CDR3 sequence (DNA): TGCGCCAGCAGCTTGGGAGGGAGTACCAATCAGCCCCAGCATTTT.

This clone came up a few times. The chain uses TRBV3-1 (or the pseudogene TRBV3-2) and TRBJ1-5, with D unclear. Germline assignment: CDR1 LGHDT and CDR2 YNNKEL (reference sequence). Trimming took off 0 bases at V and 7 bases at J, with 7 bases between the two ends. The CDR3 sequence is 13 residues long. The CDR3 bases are TGTGCCAGCAGCCAAGATTTAGTCCAGCCCCAGCATTTT. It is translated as CASSQDLVQPQHF.

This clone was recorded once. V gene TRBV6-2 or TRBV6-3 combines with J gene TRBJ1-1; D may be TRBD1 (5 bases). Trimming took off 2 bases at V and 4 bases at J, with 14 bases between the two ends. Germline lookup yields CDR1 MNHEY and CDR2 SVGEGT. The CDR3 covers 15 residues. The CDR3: CASSYRGVWTTEAFF. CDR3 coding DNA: TGTGCCAGCAGTTACCGGGGGGTGTGGACCACTGAAGCTTTCTTT.

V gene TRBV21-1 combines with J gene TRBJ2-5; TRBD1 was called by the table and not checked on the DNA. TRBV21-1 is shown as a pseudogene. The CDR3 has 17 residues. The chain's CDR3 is CASSQNHRWGPRPSQYF. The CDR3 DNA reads TGTGCCAGCAGCCAGAACCATAGGTGGGGGCCGAGGCCTTCCCAGTACTTC.

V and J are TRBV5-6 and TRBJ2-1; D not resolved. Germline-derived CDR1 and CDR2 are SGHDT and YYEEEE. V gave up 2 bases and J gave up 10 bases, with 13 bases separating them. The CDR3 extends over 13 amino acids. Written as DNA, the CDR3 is TGTGCCAGCAGCTTAATGGGCTCTGTGGAGCAGTTCTTC. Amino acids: CASSLMGSVEQFF.

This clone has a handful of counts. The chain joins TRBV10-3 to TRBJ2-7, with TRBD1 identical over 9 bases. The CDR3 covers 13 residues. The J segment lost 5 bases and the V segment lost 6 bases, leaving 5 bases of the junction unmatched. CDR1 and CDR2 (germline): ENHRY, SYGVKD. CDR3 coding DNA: TGTGCCATCAGCCGGGACAGGGACAACGAGCAGTACTTC. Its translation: CAISRDRDNEQYF.

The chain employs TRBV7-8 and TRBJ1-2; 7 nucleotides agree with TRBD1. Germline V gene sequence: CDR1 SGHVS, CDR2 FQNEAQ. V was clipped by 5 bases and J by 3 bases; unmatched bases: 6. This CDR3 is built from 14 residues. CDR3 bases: TGTGCCAGCAGCAACCGGGACAGCGACTATGGCTACACCTTC. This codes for CASSNRDSDYGYTF.